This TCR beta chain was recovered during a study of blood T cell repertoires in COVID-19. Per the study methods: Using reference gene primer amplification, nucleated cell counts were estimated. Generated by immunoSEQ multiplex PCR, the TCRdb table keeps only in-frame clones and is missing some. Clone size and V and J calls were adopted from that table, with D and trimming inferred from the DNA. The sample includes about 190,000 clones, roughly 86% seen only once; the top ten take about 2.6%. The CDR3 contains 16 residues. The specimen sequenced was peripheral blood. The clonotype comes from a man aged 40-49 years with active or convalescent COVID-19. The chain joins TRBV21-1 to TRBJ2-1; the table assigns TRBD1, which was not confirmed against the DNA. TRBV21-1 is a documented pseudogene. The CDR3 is CASSAGEGTGWNEQFF. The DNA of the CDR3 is TGTGCCAGCAGCGCCGGGGAAGGGACAGGGTGGAATGAGCAGTTCTTC.